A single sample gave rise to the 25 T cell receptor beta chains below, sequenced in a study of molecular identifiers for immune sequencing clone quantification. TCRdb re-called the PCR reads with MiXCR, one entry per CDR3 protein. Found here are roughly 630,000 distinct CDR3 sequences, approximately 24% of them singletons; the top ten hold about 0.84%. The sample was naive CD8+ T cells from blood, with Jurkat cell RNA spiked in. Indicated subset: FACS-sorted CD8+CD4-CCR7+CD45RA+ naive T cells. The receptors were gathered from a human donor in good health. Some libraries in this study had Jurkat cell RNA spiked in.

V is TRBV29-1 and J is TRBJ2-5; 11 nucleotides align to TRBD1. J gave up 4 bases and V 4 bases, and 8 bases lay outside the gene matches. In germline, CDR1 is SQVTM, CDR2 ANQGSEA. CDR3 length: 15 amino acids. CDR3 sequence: CSVGTGTGGLETQYF. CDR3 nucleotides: TGCAGCGTTGGCACCGGGACAGGGGGTTTAGAGACCCAGTACTTC.

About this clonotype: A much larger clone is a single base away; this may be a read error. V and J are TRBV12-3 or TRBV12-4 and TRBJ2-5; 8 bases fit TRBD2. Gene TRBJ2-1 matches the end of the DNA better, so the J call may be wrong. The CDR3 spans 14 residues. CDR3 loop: CASSLGGRQETQFF. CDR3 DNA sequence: TGTGCCAGCAGTTTGGGCGGGAGGCAAGAGACCCAGTTCTTC.

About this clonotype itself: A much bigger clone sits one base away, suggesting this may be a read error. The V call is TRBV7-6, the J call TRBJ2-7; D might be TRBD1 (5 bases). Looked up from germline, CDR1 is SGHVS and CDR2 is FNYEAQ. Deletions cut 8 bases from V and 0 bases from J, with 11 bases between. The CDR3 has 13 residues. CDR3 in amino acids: CASGPGYSYEQYF. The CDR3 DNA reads TGTGCCAGCGGCCCAGGGTACTCCTACGAGCAGTACTTC.

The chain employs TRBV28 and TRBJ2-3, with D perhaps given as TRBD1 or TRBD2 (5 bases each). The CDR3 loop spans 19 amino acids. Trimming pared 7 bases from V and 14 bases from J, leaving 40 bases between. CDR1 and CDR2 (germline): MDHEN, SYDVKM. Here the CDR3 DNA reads TGTGCCAGCACTGTGTGGGGGACCGACAGTCCCTTTGCCCCAGATACGTGGTATTTT. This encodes CASTVWGTDSPFAPDTWYF.

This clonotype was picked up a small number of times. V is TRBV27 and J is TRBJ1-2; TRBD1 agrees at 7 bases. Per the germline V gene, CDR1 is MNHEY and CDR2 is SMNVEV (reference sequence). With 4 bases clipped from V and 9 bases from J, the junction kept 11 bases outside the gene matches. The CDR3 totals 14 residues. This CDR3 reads CASSSGQSVMSYTF. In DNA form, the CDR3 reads TGTGCCAGCAGTTCGGGACAGAGCGTTATGAGCTACACCTTC.

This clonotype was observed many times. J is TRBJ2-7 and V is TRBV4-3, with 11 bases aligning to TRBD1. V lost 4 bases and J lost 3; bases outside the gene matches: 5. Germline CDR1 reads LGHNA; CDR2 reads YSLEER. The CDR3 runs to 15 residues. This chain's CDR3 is CASSPWTGGGYEQYF. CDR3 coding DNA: TGCGCCAGCAGCCCTTGGACAGGGGGCGGCTACGAGCAGTACTTC.

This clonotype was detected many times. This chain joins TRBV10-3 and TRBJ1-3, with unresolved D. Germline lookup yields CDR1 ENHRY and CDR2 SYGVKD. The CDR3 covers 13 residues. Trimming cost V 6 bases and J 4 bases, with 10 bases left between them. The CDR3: CAIRPGSGNTIYF. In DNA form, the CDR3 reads TGTGCCATCAGGCCCGGTTCGGGAAACACCATATATTTT.

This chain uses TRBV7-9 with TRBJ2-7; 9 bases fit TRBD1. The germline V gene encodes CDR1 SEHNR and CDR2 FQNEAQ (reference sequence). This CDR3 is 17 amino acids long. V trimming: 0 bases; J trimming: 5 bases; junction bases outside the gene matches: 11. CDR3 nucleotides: TGTGCCAGCAGCTTAGCGATGGTAGTACAGGGGGCGCACGAGCAGTACTTC. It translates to CASSLAMVVQGAHEQYF. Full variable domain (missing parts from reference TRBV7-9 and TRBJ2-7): DTGVSQNPRHKITKRGQNVTFRCDPISEHNRLYWYRQTLGQGPEFLTYFQNEAQLEKSRLLSDRFSAERPKGSFSTLEIQRTEQGDSAMYLCASSLAMVVQGAHEQYFGPGTRLTVT.

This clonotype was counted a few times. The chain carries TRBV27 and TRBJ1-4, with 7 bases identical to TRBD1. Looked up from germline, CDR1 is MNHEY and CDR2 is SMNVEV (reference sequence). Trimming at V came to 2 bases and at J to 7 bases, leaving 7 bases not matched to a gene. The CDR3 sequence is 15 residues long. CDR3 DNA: TGTGCCAGCAGTTTAAAGACAGGGACCCCTGAAAAACTGTTTTTT. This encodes CASSLKTGTPEKLFF.

CDR3 sequence (DNA): TGTGCCAGCAGCCCGCCTGCCGGTTACACAGATACGCAGTATTTT. It codes for CASSPPAGYTDTQYF. This rearrangement joins TRBV7-6 to TRBJ2-3; unclear D gene. Germline-derived CDR1 and CDR2 are SGHVS and FNYEAQ. V was cut by 5 bases and J by 2 bases, with 14 bases left in between. The CDR3 has 15 residues.

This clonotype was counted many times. CDR3 in DNA: TGTGCCAGCAGCACCCTAGCGGGAGGGAACAATGAGCAGTTCTTC. Translated: CASSTLAGGNNEQFF. V gene TRBV7-3 combines with J gene TRBJ2-1; 12 nucleotides line up with TRBD2. This CDR3 has 15 residues. The trim removed 5 bases at V and 5 bases at J, leaving 4 bases unmatched. Germline values: CDR1 SGHTA, CDR2 FQGTGA.

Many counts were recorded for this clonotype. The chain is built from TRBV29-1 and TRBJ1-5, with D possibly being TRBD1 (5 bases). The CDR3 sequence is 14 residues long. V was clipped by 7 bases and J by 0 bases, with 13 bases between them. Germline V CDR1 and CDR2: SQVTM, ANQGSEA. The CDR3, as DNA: TGCAGCGCAATCGAGGGGTTTAGCAATCAGCCCCAGCATTTT. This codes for CSAIEGFSNQPQHF. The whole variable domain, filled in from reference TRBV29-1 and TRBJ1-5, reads SAVISQKPSRDICQRGTSLTIQCQVDSQVTMMFWYRQQPGQSLTLIATANQGSEATYESGFVIDKFPISRPNLTFSTLTVSNMSPEDSSIYLCSAIEGFSNQPQHFGDGTRLSIL.

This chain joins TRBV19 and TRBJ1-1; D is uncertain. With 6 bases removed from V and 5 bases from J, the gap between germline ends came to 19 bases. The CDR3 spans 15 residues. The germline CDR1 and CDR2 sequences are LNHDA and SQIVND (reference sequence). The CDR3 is CASSPGWVGYTEAFF. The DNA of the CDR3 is TGTGCCAGTAGCCCCGGGTGGGTCGGTTATACTGAAGCTTTCTTT.

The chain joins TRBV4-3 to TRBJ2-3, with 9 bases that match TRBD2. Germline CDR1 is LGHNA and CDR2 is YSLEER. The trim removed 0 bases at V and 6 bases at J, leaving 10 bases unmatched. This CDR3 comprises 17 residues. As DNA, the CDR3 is TGCGCCAGCAGCCAAGATCGAGGGACTAGCAGGGCGGATACGCAGTATTTT. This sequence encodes CASSQDRGTSRADTQYF.

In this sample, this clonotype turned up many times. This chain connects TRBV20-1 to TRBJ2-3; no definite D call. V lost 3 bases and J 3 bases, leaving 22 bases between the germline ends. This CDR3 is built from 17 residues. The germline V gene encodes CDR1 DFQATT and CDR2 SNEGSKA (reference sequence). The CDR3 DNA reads TGCAGTGCTAGGATACTATCGACCGCACCAATGACAGATACGCAGTATTTT. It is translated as CSARILSTAPMTDTQYF.

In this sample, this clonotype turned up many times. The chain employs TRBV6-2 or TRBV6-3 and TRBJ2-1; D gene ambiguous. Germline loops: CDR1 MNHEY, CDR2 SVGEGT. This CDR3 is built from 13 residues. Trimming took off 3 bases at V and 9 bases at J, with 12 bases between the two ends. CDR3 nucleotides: TGTGCCAGCAGTTATTCACCGGTGGGTGAGCAGTTCTTC. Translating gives CASSYSPVGEQFF.

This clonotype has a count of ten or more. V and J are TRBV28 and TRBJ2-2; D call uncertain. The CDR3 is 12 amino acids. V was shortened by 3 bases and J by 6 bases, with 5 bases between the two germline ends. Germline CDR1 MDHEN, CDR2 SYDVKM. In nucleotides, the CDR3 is TGTGCCAGCAGTTTTGAAGCCGGGGAGCTGTTTTTT. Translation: CASSFEAGELFF.

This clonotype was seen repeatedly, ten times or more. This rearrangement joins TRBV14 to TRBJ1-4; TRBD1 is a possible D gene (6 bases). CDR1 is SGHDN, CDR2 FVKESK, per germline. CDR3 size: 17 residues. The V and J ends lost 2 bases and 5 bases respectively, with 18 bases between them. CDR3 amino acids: CASSQYPRQETNEKLFF. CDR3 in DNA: TGTGCCAGCAGCCAATACCCTCGACAGGAAACGAATGAAAAACTGTTTTTT.

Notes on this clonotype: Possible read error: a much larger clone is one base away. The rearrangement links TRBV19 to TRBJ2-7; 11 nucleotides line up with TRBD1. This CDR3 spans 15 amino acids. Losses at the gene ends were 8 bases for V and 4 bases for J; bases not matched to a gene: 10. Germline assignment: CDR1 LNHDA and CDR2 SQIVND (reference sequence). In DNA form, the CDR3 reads TGTGCCAGTGGTGTCGGACAGGGGGCTCTGTACGAGCAGTACTTC. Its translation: CASGVGQGALYEQYF.

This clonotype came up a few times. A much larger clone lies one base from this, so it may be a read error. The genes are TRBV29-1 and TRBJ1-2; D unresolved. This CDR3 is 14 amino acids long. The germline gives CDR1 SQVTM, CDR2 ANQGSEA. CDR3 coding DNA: TGCAGCGCTGAAGATCCGGCAGGAGATTATCGCTACACCTTC. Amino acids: CSAEDPAGDYRYTF.

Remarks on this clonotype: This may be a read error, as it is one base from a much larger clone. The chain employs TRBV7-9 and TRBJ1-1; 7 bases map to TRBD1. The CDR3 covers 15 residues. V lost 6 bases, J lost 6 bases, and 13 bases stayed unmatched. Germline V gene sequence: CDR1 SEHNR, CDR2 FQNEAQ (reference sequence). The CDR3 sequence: CASRPEDRVFAEAFF. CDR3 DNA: TGTGCCAGCAGACCCGAAGACAGGGTTTTCGCTGAAGCTTTCTTT.

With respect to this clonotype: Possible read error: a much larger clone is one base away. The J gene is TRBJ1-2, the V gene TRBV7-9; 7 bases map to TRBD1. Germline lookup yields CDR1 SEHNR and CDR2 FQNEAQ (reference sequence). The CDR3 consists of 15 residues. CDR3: CAGSSGQEHNYGYTF. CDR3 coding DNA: TGTGCCGGCAGCTCCGGACAGGAACATAACTATGGCTACACCTTC.

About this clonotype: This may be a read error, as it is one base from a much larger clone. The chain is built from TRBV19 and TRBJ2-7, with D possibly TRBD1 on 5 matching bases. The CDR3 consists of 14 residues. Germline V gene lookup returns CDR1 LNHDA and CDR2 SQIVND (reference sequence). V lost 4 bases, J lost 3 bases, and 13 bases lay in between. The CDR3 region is CASSTGPAHYEQYF. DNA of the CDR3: TGTGCCAGTAGTACAGGGCCAGCACACTACGAGCAGTACTTC. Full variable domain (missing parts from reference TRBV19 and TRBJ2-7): DGGITQSPKYLFRKEGQNVTLSCEQNLNHDAMYWYRQDPGQGLRLIYYSQIVNDFQKGDIAEGYSVSREKKESFPLTVTSAQKNPTAFYLCASSTGPAHYEQYFGPGTRLTVT.

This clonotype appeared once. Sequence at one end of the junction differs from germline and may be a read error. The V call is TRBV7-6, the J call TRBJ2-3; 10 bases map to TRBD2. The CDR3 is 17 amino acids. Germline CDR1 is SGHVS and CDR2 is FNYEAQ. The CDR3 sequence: CASSLETSGLGPETQYF. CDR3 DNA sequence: TGTGCCAGCAGCTTAGAGACTAGCGGGCTCGGCCCAGAAACGCAGTATTTT.

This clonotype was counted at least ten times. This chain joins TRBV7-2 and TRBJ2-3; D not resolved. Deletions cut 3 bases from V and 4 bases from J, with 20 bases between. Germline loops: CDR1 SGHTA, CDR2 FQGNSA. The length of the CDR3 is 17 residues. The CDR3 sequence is CASSLANLPKLPDTQYF. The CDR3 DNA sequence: TGTGCCAGCAGCTTGGCCAATCTCCCCAAACTCCCAGATACGCAGTATTTT.